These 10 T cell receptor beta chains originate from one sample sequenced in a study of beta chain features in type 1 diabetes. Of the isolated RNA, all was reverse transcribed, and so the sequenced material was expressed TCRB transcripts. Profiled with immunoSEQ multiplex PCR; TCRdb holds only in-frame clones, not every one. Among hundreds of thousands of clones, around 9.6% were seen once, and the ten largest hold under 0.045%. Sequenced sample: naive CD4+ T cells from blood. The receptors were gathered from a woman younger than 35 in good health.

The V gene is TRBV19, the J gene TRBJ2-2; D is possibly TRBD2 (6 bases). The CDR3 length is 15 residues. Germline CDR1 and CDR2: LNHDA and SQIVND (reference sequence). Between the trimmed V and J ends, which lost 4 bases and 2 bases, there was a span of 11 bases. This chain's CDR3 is CASSKGLDNTGELFF. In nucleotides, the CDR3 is TGTGCCAGTAGTAAGGGACTCGATAACACCGGGGAGCTGTTTTTT.

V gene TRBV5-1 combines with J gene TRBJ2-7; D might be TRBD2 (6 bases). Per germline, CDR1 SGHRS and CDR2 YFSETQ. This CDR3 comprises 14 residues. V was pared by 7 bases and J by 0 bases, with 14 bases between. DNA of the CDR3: TGCGCCAGCCACCACGGGAGCCTCTCCTACGAGCAGTACTTC. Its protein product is CASHHGSLSYEQYF.

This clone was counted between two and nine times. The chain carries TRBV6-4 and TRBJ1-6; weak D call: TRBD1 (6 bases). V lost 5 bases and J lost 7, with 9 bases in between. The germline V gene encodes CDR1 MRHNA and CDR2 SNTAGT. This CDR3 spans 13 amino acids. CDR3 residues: CASSTGSNSPLHF. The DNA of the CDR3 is TGTGCCAGCAGTACAGGGTCGAATTCACCCCTCCACTTT.

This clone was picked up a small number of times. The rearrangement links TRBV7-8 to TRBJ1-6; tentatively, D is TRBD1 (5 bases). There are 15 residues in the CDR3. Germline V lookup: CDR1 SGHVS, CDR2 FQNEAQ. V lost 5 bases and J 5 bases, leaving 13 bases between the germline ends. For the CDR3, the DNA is TGTGCCAGCAGCCCGGGGGACGGCAATAATTCACCCCTCCACTTT. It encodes CASSPGDGNNSPLHF.

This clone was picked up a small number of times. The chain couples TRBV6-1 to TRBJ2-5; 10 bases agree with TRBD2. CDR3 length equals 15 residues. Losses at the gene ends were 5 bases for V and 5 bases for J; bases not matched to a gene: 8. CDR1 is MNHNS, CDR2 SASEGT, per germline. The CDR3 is CASSRTSGLGETQYF. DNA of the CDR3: TGTGCCAGCAGTAGGACTAGCGGCCTAGGGGAGACCCAGTACTTC.

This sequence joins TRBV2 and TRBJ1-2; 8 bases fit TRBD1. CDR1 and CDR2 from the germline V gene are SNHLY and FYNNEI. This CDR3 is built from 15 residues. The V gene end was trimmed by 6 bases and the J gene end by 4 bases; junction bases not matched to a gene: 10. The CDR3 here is CASSPRQGAIYGYTF. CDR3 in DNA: TGTGCCAGCAGCCCCCGGCAGGGGGCCATCTATGGCTACACCTTC.

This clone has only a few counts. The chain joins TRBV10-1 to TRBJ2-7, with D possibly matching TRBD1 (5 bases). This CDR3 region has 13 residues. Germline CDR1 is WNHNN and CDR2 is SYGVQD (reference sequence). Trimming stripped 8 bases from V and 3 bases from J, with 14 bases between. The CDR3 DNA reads TGCGCCAGCCAGGTGGGCAGGGACTACGAGCAGTACTTC. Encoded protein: CASQVGRDYEQYF.

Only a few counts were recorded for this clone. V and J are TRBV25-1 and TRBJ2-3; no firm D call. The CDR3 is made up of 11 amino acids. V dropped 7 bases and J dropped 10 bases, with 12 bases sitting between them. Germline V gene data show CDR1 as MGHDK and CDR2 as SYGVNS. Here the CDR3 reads CASTLLEAQYF. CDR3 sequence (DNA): TGTGCCAGCACCCTTCTAGAGGCGCAGTATTTT.

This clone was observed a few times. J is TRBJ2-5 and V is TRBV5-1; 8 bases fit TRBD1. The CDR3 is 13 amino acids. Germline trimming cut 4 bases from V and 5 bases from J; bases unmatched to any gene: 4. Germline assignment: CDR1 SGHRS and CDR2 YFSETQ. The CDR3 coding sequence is TGCGCCAGCAGCACCGGGACAGGCGAGACCCAGTACTTC. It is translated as CASSTGTGETQYF.

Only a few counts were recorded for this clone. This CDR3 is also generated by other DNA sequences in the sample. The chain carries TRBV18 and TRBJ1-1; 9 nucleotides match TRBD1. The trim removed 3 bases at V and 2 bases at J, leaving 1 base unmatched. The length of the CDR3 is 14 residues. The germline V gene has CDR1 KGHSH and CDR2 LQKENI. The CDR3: CASSPGQGNTEAFF. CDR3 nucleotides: TGTGCCAGCTCACCGGGACAGGGAAACACTGAAGCTTTCTTT.